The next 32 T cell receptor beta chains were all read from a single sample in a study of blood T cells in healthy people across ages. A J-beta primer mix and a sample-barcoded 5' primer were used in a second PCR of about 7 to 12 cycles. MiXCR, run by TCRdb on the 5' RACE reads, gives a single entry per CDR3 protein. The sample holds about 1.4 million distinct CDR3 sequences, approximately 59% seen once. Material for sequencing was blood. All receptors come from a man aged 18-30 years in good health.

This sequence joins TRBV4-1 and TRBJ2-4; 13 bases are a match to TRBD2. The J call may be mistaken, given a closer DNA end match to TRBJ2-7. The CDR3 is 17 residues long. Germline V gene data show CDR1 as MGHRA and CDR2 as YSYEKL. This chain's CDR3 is CASTSRTSGRGTYEQYF. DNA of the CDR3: TGCGCCAGCACAAGTAGAACTAGCGGGAGGGGGACCTACGAGCAGTACTTC.

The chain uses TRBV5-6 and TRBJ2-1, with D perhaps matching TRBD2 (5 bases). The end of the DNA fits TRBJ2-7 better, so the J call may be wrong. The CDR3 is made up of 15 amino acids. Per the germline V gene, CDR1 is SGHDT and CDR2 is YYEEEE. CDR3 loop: CASSPAPLGYNEQYF. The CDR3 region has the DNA TGTGCCAGCAGCCCGGCCCCACTAGGATACAATGAGCAGTACTTC.

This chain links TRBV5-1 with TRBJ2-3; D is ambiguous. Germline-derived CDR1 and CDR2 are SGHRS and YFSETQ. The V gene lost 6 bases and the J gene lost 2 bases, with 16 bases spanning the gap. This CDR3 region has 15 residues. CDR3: CASNDAGSLTDTQYF. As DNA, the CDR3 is TGCGCCAGCAATGACGCCGGGTCCCTCACAGATACGCAGTATTTT.

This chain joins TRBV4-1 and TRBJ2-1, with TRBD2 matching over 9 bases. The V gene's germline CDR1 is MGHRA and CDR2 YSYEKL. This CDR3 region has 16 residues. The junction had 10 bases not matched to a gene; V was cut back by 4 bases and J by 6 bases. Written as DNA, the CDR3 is TGCGCCAGCAGCCTGTCCCCGGGACTAGCAGTCAATGAGCAGTTCTTC. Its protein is CASSLSPGLAVNEQFF.

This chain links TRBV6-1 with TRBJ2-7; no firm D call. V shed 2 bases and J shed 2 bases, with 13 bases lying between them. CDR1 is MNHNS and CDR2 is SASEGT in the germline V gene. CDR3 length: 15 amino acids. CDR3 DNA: TGTGCCAGCAGTGAATCCTCGCACAGTACCTACGAGCAGTACTTC. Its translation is CASSESSHSTYEQYF.

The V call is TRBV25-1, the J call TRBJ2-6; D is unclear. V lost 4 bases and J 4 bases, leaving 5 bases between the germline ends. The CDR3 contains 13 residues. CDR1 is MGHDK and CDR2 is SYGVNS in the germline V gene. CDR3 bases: TGTGCCAGCAGTGGGTTCGGGGCCAACGTCCTGACTTTC. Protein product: CASSGFGANVLTF.

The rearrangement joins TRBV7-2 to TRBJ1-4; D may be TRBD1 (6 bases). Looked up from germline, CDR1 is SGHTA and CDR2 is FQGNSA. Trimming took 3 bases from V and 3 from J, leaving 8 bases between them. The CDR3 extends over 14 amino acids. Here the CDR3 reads CASSFNRANEKLFF. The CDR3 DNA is TGTGCCAGCAGCTTTAACAGGGCTAATGAAAAACTGTTTTTT.

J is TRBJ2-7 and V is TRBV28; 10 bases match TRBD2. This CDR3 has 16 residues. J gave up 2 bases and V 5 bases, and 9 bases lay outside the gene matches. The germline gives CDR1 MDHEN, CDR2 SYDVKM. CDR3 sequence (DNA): TGTGCCAGCAGTCTCTCCACTAGCGGGATAGCCTACGAGCAGTACTTC. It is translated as CASSLSTSGIAYEQYF. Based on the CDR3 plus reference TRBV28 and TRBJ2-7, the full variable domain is DVKVTQSSRYLVKRTGEKVFLECVQDMDHENMFWYRQDPGLGLRLIYFSYDVKMKEKGDIPEGYSVSREKKERFSLILESASTNQTSMYLCASSLSTSGIAYEQYFGPGTRLTVT.

The CDR3: CASSQDGQSTSKYF. The DNA of the CDR3 is TGTGCCAGCAGCCAAGACGGCCAGTCTACGAGCAAGTACTTC. The chain links TRBV3-1 to TRBJ2-4; D is unresolved. Per germline, CDR1 LGHDT and CDR2 YNNKEL (reference sequence). The CDR3 length is 14 residues. V lost 0 bases, J lost 14 bases, and 17 bases lay in between.

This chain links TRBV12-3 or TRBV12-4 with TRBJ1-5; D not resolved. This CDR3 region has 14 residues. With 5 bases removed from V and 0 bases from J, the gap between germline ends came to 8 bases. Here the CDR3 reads CASSPLYSNQPQHF. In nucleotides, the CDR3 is TGTGCCAGCAGTCCCCTTTATAGCAATCAGCCCCAGCATTTT.

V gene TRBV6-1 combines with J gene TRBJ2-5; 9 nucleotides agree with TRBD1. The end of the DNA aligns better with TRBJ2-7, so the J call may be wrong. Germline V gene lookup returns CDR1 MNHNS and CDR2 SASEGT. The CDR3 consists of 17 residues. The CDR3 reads CASTKGTGTGFWGEQYF. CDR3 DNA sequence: TGTGCCAGCACCAAGGGAACCGGGACAGGGTTCTGGGGCGAGCAGTACTTC.

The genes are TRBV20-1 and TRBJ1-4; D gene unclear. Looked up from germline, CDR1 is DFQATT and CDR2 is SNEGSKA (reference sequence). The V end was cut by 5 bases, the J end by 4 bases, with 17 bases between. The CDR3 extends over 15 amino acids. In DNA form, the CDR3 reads TGCAGTGCTTACCGCCCCGGGTCGGATAATGAAAAACTGTTTTTT. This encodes CSAYRPGSDNEKLFF.

Written as DNA, the CDR3 is TGTGCCAGCAGCCCGGTTTACAGCACAGATACGCAGTATTTT. Its protein is CASSPVYSTDTQYF. This chain connects TRBV2 to TRBJ2-3; D is unclear. Germline V gene sequence: CDR1 SNHLY, CDR2 FYNNEI. The V end lost 6 bases, the J end lost 0 bases, and 10 bases lay between the germline ends. This CDR3 contains 14 residues.

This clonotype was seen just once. DNA of the CDR3: TGTGCCATCAGTGAGCCAACACAGCGGTCCTACGAGCAGTACTTC. Residues: CAISEPTQRSYEQYF. The genes are TRBV10-3 and TRBJ2-4, with a possible D match to TRBD2 (5 bases). The DNA end lines up better with TRBJ2-7; the J call may be wrong. Germline CDR1 reads ENHRY; CDR2 reads SYGVKD. The CDR3 totals 15 residues.

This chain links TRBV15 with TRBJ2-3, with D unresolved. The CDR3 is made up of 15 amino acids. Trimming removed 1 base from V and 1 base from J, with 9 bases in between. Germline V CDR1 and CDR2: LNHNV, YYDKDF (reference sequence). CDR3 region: CATSRVRRGTDTQYF. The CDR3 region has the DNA TGTGCCACCAGCAGAGTACGTAGGGGCACAGATACGCAGTATTTT.

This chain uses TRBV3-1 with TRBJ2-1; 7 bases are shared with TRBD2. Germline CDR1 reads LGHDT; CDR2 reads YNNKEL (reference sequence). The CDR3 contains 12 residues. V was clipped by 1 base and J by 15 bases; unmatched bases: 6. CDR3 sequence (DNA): TGTGCCAGCAGCCAAGGGACTAGTTTCACGTTCTTC. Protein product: CASSQGTSFTFF.

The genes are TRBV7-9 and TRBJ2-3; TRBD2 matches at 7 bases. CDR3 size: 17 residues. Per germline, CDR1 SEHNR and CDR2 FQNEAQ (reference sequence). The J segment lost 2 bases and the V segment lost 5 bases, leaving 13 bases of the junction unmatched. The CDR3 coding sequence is TGTGCCAGCAGCCTCGGTTGGGCTAGCGGTTACACAGATACGCAGTATTTT. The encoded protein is CASSLGWASGYTDTQYF.

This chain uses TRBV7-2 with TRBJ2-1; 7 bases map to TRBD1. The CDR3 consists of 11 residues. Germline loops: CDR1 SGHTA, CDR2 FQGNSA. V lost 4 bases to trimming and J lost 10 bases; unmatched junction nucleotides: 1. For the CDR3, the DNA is TGTGCCAGCAGCTCGGACAGGGAGCAGTTCTTC. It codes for CASSSDREQFF.

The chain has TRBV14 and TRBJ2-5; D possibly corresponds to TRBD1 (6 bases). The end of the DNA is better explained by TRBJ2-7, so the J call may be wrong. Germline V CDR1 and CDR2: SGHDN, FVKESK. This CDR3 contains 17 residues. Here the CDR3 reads CASSQGARILRPGEQYF. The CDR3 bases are TGTGCCAGCAGCCAGGGGGCCAGGATTCTCCGCCCTGGCGAGCAGTACTTC.

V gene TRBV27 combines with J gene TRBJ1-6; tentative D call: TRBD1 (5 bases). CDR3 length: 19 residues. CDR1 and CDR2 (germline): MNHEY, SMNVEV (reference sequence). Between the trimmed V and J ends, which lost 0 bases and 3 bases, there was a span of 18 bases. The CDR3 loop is CASSLSDPGLGGYNSPLHF. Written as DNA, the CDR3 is TGTGCCAGCAGTTTATCGGACCCCGGACTCGGGGGCTATAATTCACCCCTCCACTTT.

The chain's CDR3 is CASRPTSGANVLTF. The CDR3 DNA follows: TGTGCCAGCAGACCGACTTCTGGGGCCAACGTCCTGACTTTC. This chain joins TRBV27 and TRBJ2-6; D not resolved. Per the germline V gene, CDR1 is MNHEY and CDR2 is SMNVEV (reference sequence). CDR3 length: 14 amino acids. Trimming took 6 bases from V and 1 from J, leaving 7 bases between them. The whole variable domain, remainder taken from reference TRBV27 and TRBJ2-6, is EAQVTQNPRYLITVTGKKLTVTCSQNMNHEYMSWYRQDPGLGLRQIYYSMNVEVTDKGDVPEGYKVSRKEKRNFPLILESPSPNQTSLYFCASRPTSGANVLTFGAGSRLTVL.

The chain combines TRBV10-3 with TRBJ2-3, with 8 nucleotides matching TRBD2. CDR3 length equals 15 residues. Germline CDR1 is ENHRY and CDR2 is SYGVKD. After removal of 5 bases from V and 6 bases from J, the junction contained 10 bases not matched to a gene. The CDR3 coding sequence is TGTGCCATCAGTACGACTAGCGTGACGGGGGATACGCAGTATTTT. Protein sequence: CAISTTSVTGDTQYF.

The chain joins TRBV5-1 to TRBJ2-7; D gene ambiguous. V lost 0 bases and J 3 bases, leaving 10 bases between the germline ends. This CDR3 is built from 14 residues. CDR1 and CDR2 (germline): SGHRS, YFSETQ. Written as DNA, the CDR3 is TGCGCCAGCAGCTTGGCAAACACCGTCTACGAGCAGTACTTC. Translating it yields CASSLANTVYEQYF.

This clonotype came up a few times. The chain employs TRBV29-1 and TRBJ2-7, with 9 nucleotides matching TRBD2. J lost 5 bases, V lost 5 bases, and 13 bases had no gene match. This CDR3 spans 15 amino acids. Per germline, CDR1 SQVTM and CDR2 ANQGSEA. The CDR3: CSVTYSGSLLNEQYF. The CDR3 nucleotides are TGCAGCGTTACCTATAGCGGGAGTCTTCTGAACGAGCAGTACTTC.

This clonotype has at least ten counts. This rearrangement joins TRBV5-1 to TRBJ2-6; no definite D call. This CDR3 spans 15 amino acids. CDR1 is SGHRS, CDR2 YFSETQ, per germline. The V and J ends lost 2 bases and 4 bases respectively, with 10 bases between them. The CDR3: CASSLQPAGANVLTF. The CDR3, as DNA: TGCGCCAGCAGCTTACAGCCTGCAGGGGCCAACGTCCTGACTTTC.

CDR3 sequence (DNA): TGTGCCAGCTGCCCCGTGGGGGGAAGCGGGGAGCTGTTTTTT. It specifies CASCPVGGSGELFF. The gene calls are TRBV27 and TRBJ2-2; weak D call: TRBD2 (6 bases). Trimming pared 8 bases from V and 7 bases from J, leaving 17 bases between. The CDR3 extends over 14 amino acids. The germline gives CDR1 MNHEY, CDR2 SMNVEV (reference sequence).

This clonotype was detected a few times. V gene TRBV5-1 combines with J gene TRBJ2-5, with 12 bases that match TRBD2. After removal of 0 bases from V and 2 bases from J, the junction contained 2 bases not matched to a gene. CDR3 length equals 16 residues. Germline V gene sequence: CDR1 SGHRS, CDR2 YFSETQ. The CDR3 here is CASSLELAGGQETQYF. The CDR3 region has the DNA TGCGCCAGCAGCTTGGAGCTAGCGGGGGGGCAAGAGACCCAGTACTTC.

In DNA form, the CDR3 reads TGTGCCAGCAGTAGGGCTGGAACGTTGTACGAGCAGTACTTC. Its translation is CASSRAGTLYEQYF. The V gene is TRBV27, the J gene TRBJ2-7; D is unclear. Trimming shortened V by 5 bases and J by 4 bases, and 15 bases separated the two germline ends. The CDR3 extends over 14 amino acids. Germline V CDR1 and CDR2: MNHEY, SMNVEV (reference sequence).

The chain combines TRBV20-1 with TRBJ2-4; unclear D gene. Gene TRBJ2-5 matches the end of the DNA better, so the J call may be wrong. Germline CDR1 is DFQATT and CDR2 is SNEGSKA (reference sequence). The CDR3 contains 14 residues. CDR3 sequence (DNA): TGCAGTGCTAGAGATCCCCTTCGGTCGGAGACCCAGTACTTC. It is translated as CSARDPLRSETQYF.

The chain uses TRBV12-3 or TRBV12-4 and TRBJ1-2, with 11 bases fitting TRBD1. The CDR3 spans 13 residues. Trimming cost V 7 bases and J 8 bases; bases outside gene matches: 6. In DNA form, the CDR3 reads TGTGCCAGCACCAGGGACAGGGGGAGCGGCTACACCTTC. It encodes CASTRDRGSGYTF.

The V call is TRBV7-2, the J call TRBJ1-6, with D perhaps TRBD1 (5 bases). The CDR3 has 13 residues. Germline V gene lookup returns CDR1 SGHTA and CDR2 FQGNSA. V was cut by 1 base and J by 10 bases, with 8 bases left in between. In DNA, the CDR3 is TGTGCCAGCAGCTTAGTCAGGGAATCACCCCTCCACTTT. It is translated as CASSLVRESPLHF.

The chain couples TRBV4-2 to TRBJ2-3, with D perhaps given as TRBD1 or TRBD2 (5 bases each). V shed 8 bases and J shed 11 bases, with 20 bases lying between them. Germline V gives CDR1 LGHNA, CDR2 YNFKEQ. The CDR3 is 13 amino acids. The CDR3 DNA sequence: TGTGCCAGCGGAAGGACAACTCCTGGGGGGCAGTATTTT. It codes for CASGRTTPGGQYF.